Following are 25 T cell receptor beta chains from one sample sequenced in a study of molecular identifiers for immune sequencing clone quantification. TCRdb reprocessed the PCR reads via MiXCR and lists one record per CDR3 protein. Among over 550,000 distinct CDR3 sequences, over 25% were seen once, and the ten largest hold about 0.81%. Sequencing used naive CD8+ T cells from blood, with Jurkat cell RNA spiked in. Indicated subset: FACS-sorted CD8+CD4-CCR7+CD45RA+ naive T cells. Receptors were obtained from a human donor in good health. Some libraries in this study had Jurkat cell RNA spiked in.

Ten or more counts support this clonotype. The chain links TRBV20-1 to TRBJ2-7; TRBD2 matches at 9 bases. Germline CDR1 DFQATT, CDR2 SNEGSKA (reference sequence). Trimming removed 3 bases from V and 5 bases from J; junction bases left unmatched: 2. This CDR3 has 12 residues. The CDR3 spells CSARASGNEQYF. The CDR3 DNA sequence: TGCAGTGCTAGGGCTAGCGGGAACGAGCAGTACTTC.

This clonotype was seen more than once but under ten times. This chain links TRBV13 with TRBJ2-3; the D gene is possibly TRBD1 (5 bases). Trimming removed 1 base at V and 2 bases at J, with 13 bases between. The CDR3 spans 16 residues. CDR1 is PRHDT and CDR2 is FYEKMQ in the germline V gene (reference sequence). In nucleotides, the CDR3 is TGTGCCAGCAGCTTAGTTAGGACAACGGCCACAGATACGCAGTATTTT. It codes for CASSLVRTTATDTQYF.

The table lists this clonotype with a few counts. The chain combines TRBV30 with TRBJ2-3, with a weak D call TRBD1 (5 bases). This CDR3 has 17 amino acids. V was cut by 3 bases and J by 3 bases, with 22 bases left in between. Germline V gene sequence: CDR1 GTSNPN, CDR2 SVGIG (reference sequence). Here the CDR3 reads CAWSGWGGRDRTDTQYF. The CDR3 nucleotides are TGTGCCTGGAGCGGATGGGGTGGCAGGGATCGGACAGATACGCAGTATTTT.

The chain couples TRBV20-1 to TRBJ2-1; 10 positions agree with TRBD2. V lost 5 bases, J lost 9 bases, and 7 bases stayed unmatched. The CDR3 spans 13 residues. Germline V gene sequence: CDR1 DFQATT, CDR2 SNEGSKA (reference sequence). The DNA for the CDR3 is TGCAGTGCTCTCAGCGGGAGGGCCTTTGAGCAGTTCTTC. This encodes CSALSGRAFEQFF.

At least ten counts were recorded for this clonotype. The chain is built from TRBV7-9 and TRBJ2-5; 7 bases align to TRBD1. Germline CDR1 is SEHNR and CDR2 is FQNEAQ (reference sequence). The trim removed 5 bases at V and 5 bases at J, leaving 8 bases unmatched. The CDR3 has 14 residues. The CDR3 sequence is CASSPERGQETQYF. CDR3 DNA: TGTGCCAGCAGCCCGGAAAGGGGGCAGGAGACCCAGTACTTC.

The chain carries TRBV6-5 and TRBJ2-1, with 9 bases that match TRBD1. The CDR3 consists of 14 residues. Trimming at V came to 2 bases and at J to 6 bases, leaving 2 bases not matched to a gene. Germline values: CDR1 MNHEY, CDR2 SVGAGI. The CDR3 is CASSYQTGGNEQFF. CDR3 nucleotide sequence: TGTGCCAGCAGTTACCAGACAGGGGGCAATGAGCAGTTCTTC.

This clonotype occurred many times. CDR3 amino acids: CASSFGTARTNEQFF. The CDR3 nucleotides read TGTGCCAGCAGCTTTGGGACAGCAAGAACCAATGAGCAGTTCTTC. The rearrangement joins TRBV7-2 to TRBJ2-1; 7 nucleotides align to TRBD1. Germline lookup yields CDR1 SGHTA and CDR2 FQGNSA. The CDR3 consists of 15 residues. V was clipped by 3 bases and J by 6 bases; unmatched bases: 8.

CDR3 sequence: CSARDFMEGFVQETQYF. As DNA, the CDR3 is TGCAGTGCTAGAGATTTTATGGAGGGGTTTGTCCAAGAGACCCAGTACTTC. The gene calls are TRBV20-1 and TRBJ2-5, with a tentative D call TRBD2 (6 bases). V lost 0 bases, J lost 1 base, and 18 bases lay in between. The CDR3 is 17 amino acids. Germline V gene lookup returns CDR1 DFQATT and CDR2 SNEGSKA (reference sequence).

Concerning this clonotype: A much larger clone lies a single base off, so this may be a read error. The CDR3 ends on some other residue instead of the conserved phenylalanine or tryptophan, so this is likely a read error. V usage is TRBV12-3 or TRBV12-4 and J usage is TRBJ1-1; D ambiguous. This CDR3 region has 14 residues. The V and J ends lost 5 bases and 4 bases respectively, with 14 bases between them. The CDR3 DNA is TGTGCCAGCAGTCCGACCCTACCTTCCACTGAAGCTTTCTCT. It specifies CASSPTLPSTEAFS.

Turning to this clonotype: Mismatch with germline at one junction end may stem from a read error. The chain is built from TRBV5-3 and TRBJ2-3; 7 bases map to TRBD1. TRBV5-3 is placed among ORFs of uncertain function. The CDR3 consists of 15 residues. CDR3 residues: CASSLTGWATDTQYF. CDR3 nucleotides: TGTGCCAGCAGCTTGACAGGGTGGGCCACAGATACGCAGTATTTT.

The chain uses TRBV6-2 or TRBV6-3 and TRBJ2-3; D ambiguous. Germline CDR1 and CDR2: MNHEY and SVGEGT. V gave up 5 bases and J gave up 3 bases, with 9 bases separating them. This CDR3 is built from 13 residues. The CDR3 nucleotides read TGTGCCAGCAGTCTAGGGAAGACAGATACGCAGTATTTT. Encoded protein: CASSLGKTDTQYF.

This clonotype was seen many times. V usage is TRBV9 and J usage is TRBJ2-5; D unclear. CDR1 is SGDLS and CDR2 is YYNGEE in the germline V gene. CDR3 length equals 15 residues. V lost 0 bases, J lost 1 base, and 10 bases lay in between. CDR3 protein: CASSVAYSSQETQYF. For the CDR3, the DNA is TGTGCCAGCAGCGTAGCTTACAGCAGCCAAGAGACCCAGTACTTC. Based on the CDR3 plus reference TRBV9 and TRBJ2-5, the full variable domain is DSGVTQTPKHLITATGQRVTLRCSPRSGDLSVYWYQQSLDQGLQFLIQYYNGEERAKGNILERFSAQQFPDLHSELNLSSLELGDSALYFCASSVAYSSQETQYFGPGTRLLVL.

A remark on this clonotype: No conserved phenylalanine or tryptophan ends this CDR3, so it is likely a read error. The chain couples TRBV20-1 to TRBJ1-1; D call uncertain. The CDR3 sequence is 13 residues long. CDR1 and CDR2 from the germline V gene are DFQATT and SNEGSKA (reference sequence). Trimming removed 2 bases from V and 4 bases from J, with 11 bases in between. The CDR3 loop reads CSARLIGGTEAFL. The CDR3 coding sequence is TGCAGTGCTAGACTTATCGGCGGCACTGAAGCTTTCCTT.

This clonotype was counted between two and nine times. The chain has TRBV25-1 and TRBJ2-5, with D tentatively TRBD1 (5 bases). With 6 bases removed from V and 9 bases from J, the gap between germline ends came to 20 bases. Per germline, CDR1 MGHDK and CDR2 SYGVNS. The CDR3 is made up of 14 amino acids. The DNA of the CDR3 is TGTGCCAGCAGAGACCTCGGACAAGGAAGAGCCCAGTACTTC. Its protein is CASRDLGQGRAQYF.

This clonotype was detected only a few times. Being one base from a much bigger clone, this may be a read error. This chain connects TRBV5-1 to TRBJ2-3; 8 nucleotides match TRBD2. V trimming: 3 bases; J trimming: 1 base; junction bases outside the gene matches: 4. The CDR3 length is 15 residues. Germline values: CDR1 SGHRS, CDR2 YFSETQ. For the CDR3, the DNA is TGCGCCAGCAGCTGGACTAGCAGACGCACAGATACGCAGTATTTT. This gives the protein CASSWTSRRTDTQYF.

Concerning this clonotype: This may arise from a read error, as a much more abundant clone is one base away. The rearrangement joins TRBV4-1 to TRBJ1-4; no reliable D call. From germline, CDR1 is MGHRA and CDR2 YSYEKL. This CDR3 comprises 14 residues. In nucleotides, the CDR3 is TGCGCCCGCAGCCAGCGAATGGGGTTTGAAAAACTGTTTTTT. The encoded protein is CARSQRMGFEKLFF.

This clonotype was picked up a small number of times. CDR3 bases: TGCAGTGCTTTACAGGGAGGCCTCAGCTCCTATAATTCACCCCTCCACTTT. Translation: CSALQGGLSSYNSPLHF. The chain recombines TRBV20-1 with TRBJ1-6; TRBD1 might be the D (6 bases). The CDR3 totals 17 residues. V dropped 5 bases and J dropped 0 bases, with 17 bases sitting between them. The germline gives CDR1 DFQATT, CDR2 SNEGSKA (reference sequence).

This clonotype was detected many times. This chain connects TRBV7-9 to TRBJ2-3; D gene uncertain. Germline V gene data show CDR1 as SEHNR and CDR2 as FQNEAQ (reference sequence). V was trimmed by 2 bases and J by 3 bases, leaving 9 bases between them. CDR3 length: 14 residues. The CDR3 nucleotides are TGTGCCAGCAGCTTAAACTGGAGAACAGATACGCAGTATTTT. It is translated as CASSLNWRTDTQYF.

The chain carries TRBV7-9 and TRBJ2-7; the D gene is possibly TRBD2 (6 bases). The CDR3 covers 16 residues. In germline, CDR1 is SEHNR, CDR2 FQNEAQ (reference sequence). V lost 5 bases, J lost 2 bases, and 19 bases lay in between. CDR3 region: CASSHSETGVTYEQYF. The DNA for the CDR3 is TGTGCCAGCAGCCATAGTGAAACGGGGGTGACCTACGAGCAGTACTTC. Complete variable domain (other parts from reference TRBV7-9 and TRBJ2-7): DTGVSQNPRHKITKRGQNVTFRCDPISEHNRLYWYRQTLGQGPEFLTYFQNEAQLEKSRLLSDRFSAERPKGSFSTLEIQRTEQGDSAMYLCASSHSETGVTYEQYFGPGTRLTVT.

This clonotype has ten or more counts. The chain's CDR3 is CASSLDARGANVLTF. In nucleotides, the CDR3 is TGTGCCAGCAGCCTGGACGCGAGAGGGGCCAACGTCCTGACTTTC. V is TRBV7-6 and J is TRBJ2-6; D remains ambiguous. The CDR3 length is 15 residues. CDR1 and CDR2 (germline): SGHVS, FNYEAQ. The V end was cut by 5 bases, the J end by 4 bases, with 12 bases between.

The rearrangement links TRBV6-2 or TRBV6-3 to TRBJ2-7; a weak D match, TRBD1 (6 bases). Looked up from germline, CDR1 is MNHEY and CDR2 is SVGEGT. Trimming shortened V by 7 bases and J by 0 bases, and 16 bases separated the two germline ends. This CDR3 is 15 amino acids long. DNA for the CDR3: TGTGCCAGCACTATCCATACAGGGAGCTCCTACGAGCAGTACTTC. Translating it yields CASTIHTGSSYEQYF.

This clonotype was seen more than once but under ten times. V usage is TRBV7-9 and J usage is TRBJ2-1; D is unresolved. Germline V lookup: CDR1 SEHNR, CDR2 FQNEAQ (reference sequence). This CDR3 has 13 residues. Trimming took 3 bases from V and 5 from J, leaving 8 bases between them. CDR3 DNA: TGTGCCAGCAGCTTGATCAGTGACAATGAGCAGTTCTTC. Encoded protein: CASSLISDNEQFF.

This clonotype was observed a few times. The chain has TRBV27 and TRBJ1-1, with a tentative D call TRBD1 (5 bases). Between the trimmed V and J ends, which lost 0 bases and 6 bases, there was a span of 17 bases. Germline-derived CDR1 and CDR2 are MNHEY and SMNVEV (reference sequence). CDR3 length: 16 residues. CDR3 nucleotides: TGTGCCAGCAGTTTATCGACTGGGACGGGGCCCTCTGAAGCTTTCTTT. It codes for CASSLSTGTGPSEAFF.

This clonotype was counted between two and nine times. The chain is built from TRBV4-1 and TRBJ1-5; D is perhaps TRBD1 (6 bases). Germline assignment: CDR1 MGHRA and CDR2 YSYEKL. Trimming pared 0 bases from V and 0 bases from J, leaving 15 bases between. This CDR3 contains 18 residues. The CDR3 sequence: CASSQEFATGLSNQPQHF. For the CDR3, the DNA is TGCGCCAGCAGCCAAGAATTCGCTACAGGGCTTAGCAATCAGCCCCAGCATTTT.

The genes are TRBV27 and TRBJ2-1, with 8 bases matching TRBD2. Per germline, CDR1 MNHEY and CDR2 SMNVEV (reference sequence). The CDR3 sequence is 14 residues long. Trimming removed 2 bases from V and 6 bases from J; junction bases left unmatched: 3. CDR3 in amino acids: CASSLTGGPNEQFF. In nucleotides, the CDR3 is TGTGCCAGCAGTTTAACGGGGGGGCCCAATGAGCAGTTCTTC.